The 29 T cell receptor beta chains below all came from one sample that was sequenced in a study of blood T cell repertoires in COVID-19. Generated by immunoSEQ multiplex PCR, the TCRdb table keeps only in-frame clones and is missing some. Of a few hundred thousand clones in the sample, about 80% were seen once. Sequencing used PBMCs or T cells enriched from blood (not recorded which). These receptors were taken from a man aged 25-40 years with acute COVID-19.

This sequence joins TRBV6-5 and TRBJ1-3; the D is unclear. Germline V gives CDR1 MNHEY, CDR2 SVGAGI. Trimming pared 4 bases from V and 0 bases from J, leaving 10 bases between. The CDR3 spans 15 residues. The CDR3 bases are TGTGCCAGCAGTTCGGGGTTCCGCTCTGGAAACACCATATATTTT. Amino acids: CASSSGFRSGNTIYF.

Concerning this clone itself: At one end, the junction sequence differs from germline, possibly due to a read error. The V gene is TRBV5-1, the J gene TRBJ2-1; a weak D match, TRBD2 (5 bases). Germline V lookup: CDR1 SGHRS, CDR2 YFSETQ. The CDR3 contains 12 residues. The CDR3 coding sequence is TGTGCCAGCAGTTCAGCTAGCAGTGAGCAGTTCTTC. It specifies CASSSASSEQFF.

The chain is built from TRBV19 and TRBJ2-1; 11 bases line up with TRBD2. The CDR3 covers 14 residues. Germline loops: CDR1 LNHDA, CDR2 SQIVND (reference sequence). After removal of 9 bases from V and 6 bases from J, the junction contained 7 bases not matched to a gene. The CDR3 is CASGSGRASNEQFF. The CDR3 DNA sequence: TGTGCCAGCGGTAGCGGGAGGGCCTCCAATGAGCAGTTCTTC.

V gene TRBV6-5 combines with J gene TRBJ1-1, with 8 positions matching TRBD1. CDR3 length: 14 residues. Germline assignment: CDR1 MNHEY and CDR2 SVGAGI. J gave up 5 bases and V 7 bases, and 9 bases lay outside the gene matches. Here the CDR3 reads CASTLGQAETEAFF. The DNA of the CDR3 is TGTGCCAGCACCCTGGGACAGGCCGAAACTGAAGCTTTCTTT.

The genes are TRBV3-1 (or the pseudogene TRBV3-2) and TRBJ2-1, with 8 bases matching TRBD2. The CDR3 contains 17 residues. The germline V gene encodes CDR1 LGHDT and CDR2 YNNKEL (reference sequence). V shed 1 base and J 4 bases; nucleotides not matched to a gene: 9. Written as DNA, the CDR3 is TGTGCCAGCAGCCAAGCTAAAAGCGGGAGTTATTACAATGAGCAGTTCTTC. Translated, it gives CASSQAKSGSYYNEQFF.

The rearrangement uses TRBV20-1 and TRBJ1-2, with a possible D match to TRBD1 (5 bases). V lost 3 bases and J 7 bases, leaving 24 bases between the germline ends. Germline V gene sequence: CDR1 DFQATT, CDR2 SNEGSKA (reference sequence). The CDR3 has 16 amino acids. CDR3 in amino acids: CSASPYGGLGRGGYTF. The CDR3 nucleotides are TGCAGTGCTAGTCCCTACGGGGGGTTGGGGAGGGGTGGCTACACCTTC.

The V and J genes are TRBV29-1 and TRBJ2-4; TRBD1 matches at 7 bases. Looked up from germline, CDR1 is SQVTM and CDR2 is ANQGSEA. This CDR3 region has 14 residues. J was trimmed by 0 bases and V by 1 base; bases with no gene match: 0. CDR3 residues: CSVEGQGAKNIQYF. Here the CDR3 DNA reads TGCAGCGTTGAAGGACAGGGAGCCAAAAACATTCAGTACTTC.

The chain carries TRBV19 and TRBJ1-1; 9 nucleotides align to TRBD1. The length of the CDR3 is 14 residues. The germline V gene encodes CDR1 LNHDA and CDR2 SQIVND (reference sequence). After removal of 7 bases from V and 1 base from J, the junction contained 4 bases not matched to a gene. The CDR3 protein is CASKGTGWNTEAFF. The CDR3 nucleotides read TGTGCCAGTAAAGGGACAGGGTGGAACACTGAAGCTTTCTTT.

J is TRBJ2-1 and V is TRBV11-1; D not certain. Germline CDR1 SGHAT, CDR2 FQDESV (reference sequence). The CDR3 runs 14 residues. The V and J ends lost 3 bases and 11 bases respectively, with 17 bases between them. CDR3: CASSFSHLTNQQFF. The CDR3 DNA reads TGTGCCAGCAGCTTTTCTCATCTGACAAACCAGCAGTTCTTC.

About this clone: One junction end disagrees with the germline gene, perhaps due to a read error. V and J are TRBV5-1 and TRBJ1-1, with 7 bases identical to TRBD1. The CDR3 has 15 residues. Per germline, CDR1 SGHRS and CDR2 YFSETQ. This CDR3 reads CASSSTGPMNTEAFF. CDR3 DNA sequence: TGTGCCAGCAGCTCGACAGGGCCAATGAACACTGAAGCTTTCTTT.

The rearrangement links TRBV10-1 to TRBJ2-2; 7 nucleotides line up with TRBD2. CDR1 WNHNN and CDR2 SYGVQD come from the germline V gene (reference sequence). The trim removed 9 bases at V and 6 bases at J, leaving 13 bases unmatched. This CDR3 spans 15 amino acids. CDR3 sequence reads: CASRPTGSGAGELFF. CDR3 nucleotide sequence: TGCGCCAGTAGACCAACCGGGAGCGGGGCCGGGGAGCTGTTTTTT.

The chain combines TRBV11-3 with TRBJ1-4; 8 bases are a match to TRBD1. Losses at the gene ends were 3 bases for V and 4 bases for J; bases not matched to a gene: 1. The V gene's germline CDR1 is SGHNT and CDR2 YENEEA. This CDR3 is 14 amino acids long. The CDR3 DNA reads TGTGCCAGCAGCTTGACAGGGGTTAATGAAAAACTGTTTTTT. Its translation is CASSLTGVNEKLFF.

This chain connects TRBV2 to TRBJ2-1, with no clear D. Trimming removed 3 bases at V and 4 bases at J, with 7 bases between. Germline-derived CDR1 and CDR2 are SNHLY and FYNNEI. The CDR3 sequence is 13 residues long. The CDR3 DNA reads TGTGCCAGCAGTGAGGAACAGTACAATGAGCAGTTCTTC. Amino acids: CASSEEQYNEQFF.

The gene calls are TRBV19 and TRBJ1-1; 8 nucleotides agree with TRBD1. This CDR3 is built from 14 residues. V lost 7 bases, J lost 5 bases, and 9 bases stayed unmatched. CDR1 and CDR2 from the germline V gene are LNHDA and SQIVND (reference sequence). The CDR3 region has the DNA TGTGCCAGTATGGGACAGGCTACGAATACTGAAGCTTTCTTT. Translation: CASMGQATNTEAFF. The full variable domain, in which reference TRBV19 and TRBJ1-1 provide the parts outside the CDR3, is DGGITQSPKYLFRKEGQNVTLSCEQNLNHDAMYWYRQDPGQGLRLIYYSQIVNDFQKGDIAEGYSVSREKKESFPLTVTSAQKNPTAFYLCASMGQATNTEAFFGQGTRLTVV.

The J gene is TRBJ1-1, the V gene TRBV5-1; TRBD1 agrees at 8 bases. This CDR3 contains 15 residues. With V trimmed by 4 bases and J by 6 bases, 11 bases remained unmatched. Germline V CDR1 and CDR2: SGHRS, YFSETQ. CDR3 nucleotides: TGCGCCAGCAGCGTGGACAGGGTCCCACAGGCTGAAGCTTTCTTT. Protein sequence: CASSVDRVPQAEAFF.

The V call is TRBV5-4, the J call TRBJ2-2, with TRBD2 matching over 13 bases. Germline V CDR1 and CDR2: SGHNT, YYREEE (reference sequence). The CDR3 spans 20 residues. The J segment lost 6 bases and the V segment lost 4 bases, leaving 18 bases of the junction unmatched. The CDR3 loop is CASSHRLAGGRSFTSGELFF. In nucleotides, the CDR3 is TGTGCCAGCAGCCACCGACTAGCGGGGGGCCGCTCATTTACCTCCGGGGAGCTGTTTTTT.

The V gene is TRBV18, the J gene TRBJ2-1; 11 bases are a match to TRBD2. After removal of 6 bases from V and 4 bases from J, the junction contained 5 bases not matched to a gene. Per the germline V gene, CDR1 is KGHSH and CDR2 is LQKENI. This CDR3 region has 15 residues. The CDR3 sequence: CASSPGTSGYNEQFF. The DNA for the CDR3 is TGTGCCAGCTCCCCCGGGACTAGCGGATACAATGAGCAGTTCTTC.

The J gene is TRBJ2-1, the V gene TRBV20-1; possible D gene TRBD1, 5 bases. Trimming took 6 bases from V and 10 from J, leaving 13 bases between them. This CDR3 is built from 11 residues. CDR1 and CDR2 (germline): DFQATT, SNEGSKA (reference sequence). The CDR3 spells CSALRVAEQFF. Written as DNA, the CDR3 is TGCAGTGCCCTCAGGGTGGCCGAGCAGTTCTTC.

The chain recombines TRBV10-3 with TRBJ2-1; 7 bases agree with TRBD1. This CDR3 comprises 13 residues. Trimming took 6 bases from V and 6 from J; bases not matched to a gene: 5. Germline V CDR1 and CDR2: ENHRY, SYGVKD. This CDR3 reads CAISGTEANEQFF. The CDR3 nucleotides read TGTGCCATCAGCGGGACAGAGGCCAATGAGCAGTTCTTC.

CDR3 in amino acids: CASSMGHEQFF. In DNA form, the CDR3 reads TGTGCCAGTAGTATGGGGCATGAGCAGTTCTTC. The J gene is TRBJ2-1, the V gene TRBV19, with D possibly being TRBD1 (5 bases). The CDR3 extends over 11 amino acids. Trimming left V 3 bases short and J 8 bases short, with 5 bases between. Germline V gene data show CDR1 as LNHDA and CDR2 as SQIVND (reference sequence). Variable domain in full (rest from reference TRBV19 and TRBJ2-1): DGGITQSPKYLFRKEGQNVTLSCEQNLNHDAMYWYRQDPGQGLRLIYYSQIVNDFQKGDIAEGYSVSREKKESFPLTVTSAQKNPTAFYLCASSMGHEQFFGPGTRLTVL.

This chain joins TRBV9 and TRBJ1-5; tentatively, D is TRBD1 (5 bases). V lost 1 base to trimming and J lost 2 bases, with 13 bases between them. The germline V gene has CDR1 SGDLS and CDR2 YYNGEE. The CDR3 is 16 amino acids. The CDR3 nucleotides are TGTGCCAGCAGCGTATCGGGGGGTGCGGGCAATCAGCCCCAGCATTTT. Encoded protein: CASSVSGGAGNQPQHF.

The CDR3, as DNA: TGTGCCAGCAGCTTATCGGAGGCCATGAACACTGAAGCTTTCTTT. This encodes CASSLSEAMNTEAFF. This rearrangement joins TRBV7-9 to TRBJ1-1, with D unclear. The CDR3 length is 15 residues. Germline values: CDR1 SEHNR, CDR2 FQNEAQ (reference sequence). V was clipped by 2 bases and J by 0 bases, with 10 bases between them. Drawing the rest from reference TRBV7-9 and TRBJ1-1, the complete variable domain is DTGVSQNPRHKITKRGQNVTFRCDPISEHNRLYWYRQTLGQGPEFLTYFQNEAQLEKSRLLSDRFSAERPKGSFSTLEIQRTEQGDSAMYLCASSLSEAMNTEAFFGQGTRLTVV.

The chain couples TRBV5-4 to TRBJ2-7; 8 bases are a match to TRBD1. CDR1 SGHNT and CDR2 YYREEE come from the germline V gene (reference sequence). The CDR3 loop spans 15 amino acids. V dropped 4 bases and J dropped 2; count of bases not matched to a gene: 8. The CDR3 loop is CASSPGGANAYEQYV. Here the CDR3 DNA reads TGTGCCAGCAGCCCAGGGGGCGCAAATGCCTACGAGCAGTACGTC.

The chain links TRBV5-6 to TRBJ1-5; 11 bases agree with TRBD1. Germline V gene sequence: CDR1 SGHDT, CDR2 YYEEEE. The CDR3 totals 19 residues. J was trimmed by 1 base and V by 2 bases; bases with no gene match: 11. DNA of the CDR3: TGTGCCAGCAGCTTCACACGAGGACAGGGGGCATGGAGCAATCAGCCCCAGCATTTT. Protein sequence: CASSFTRGQGAWSNQPQHF.

The rearrangement joins TRBV4-1 to TRBJ2-1; 7 bases are shared with TRBD2. The V gene end was trimmed by 0 bases and the J gene end by 4 bases; junction bases not matched to a gene: 9. The CDR3 contains 17 residues. Germline lookup yields CDR1 MGHRA and CDR2 YSYEKL. The CDR3 protein is CASSQDPTSNSYNEQFF. CDR3 bases: TGCGCCAGCAGCCAAGATCCGACTAGCAATTCTTACAATGAGCAGTTCTTC.

For the CDR3, the DNA is TGTGCCAGCAGCAAAGAGGGCAGGGGTCCAAATGAAAAACTGTTTTTT. Its translation: CASSKEGRGPNEKLFF. The chain recombines TRBV21-1 with TRBJ1-4; the table's D call, TRBD1, was not checked against the DNA. TRBV21-1 is shown as a pseudogene. There are 16 residues in the CDR3.

The chain joins TRBV6-5 to TRBJ1-1, with D possibly matching TRBD1 (6 bases). Trimming cost V 6 bases and J 5 bases, with 16 bases left between them. Germline V gene sequence: CDR1 MNHEY, CDR2 SVGAGI. The CDR3 loop spans 14 amino acids. CDR3 in DNA: TGTGCCAGCAGGCCTACAGGGAGTGGGACTGAAGCTTTCTTT. It encodes CASRPTGSGTEAFF.

The V call is TRBV4-2, the J call TRBJ2-2; 10 bases agree with TRBD1. After removal of 2 bases from V and 5 bases from J, the junction contained 8 bases not matched to a gene. Germline-derived CDR1 and CDR2 are LGHNA and YNFKEQ. CDR3 length: 17 amino acids. The CDR3 DNA is TGTGCCAGCAGCCAAAGACAGGGGGCCCTTTTTACCGGGGAGCTGTTTTTT. Translating it yields CASSQRQGALFTGELFF.

In DNA, the CDR3 is TGTGCCAGCAGCGCGGGGGCCAACACAGATACGCAGTATTTT. This encodes CASSAGANTDTQYF. This chain uses TRBV7-6 with TRBJ2-3; TRBD2 might be the D (7 bases). V lost 5 bases and J 2 bases, leaving 11 bases between the germline ends. CDR1 and CDR2 from the germline V gene are SGHVS and FNYEAQ. This CDR3 comprises 14 residues.